Listed below are T cell receptor beta chains from one sample, sequenced in a study of beta chain features in type 1 diabetes. Only in-frame clones appear in the TCRdb table, and some are missing; sequencing was by immunoSEQ multiplex PCR. The repertoire has some 900,000 clones, 15% to 20% of them found once; the top ten carry 0.02% to 0.03%. Sequencing input: naive CD4+ T cells from blood. Receptor source: a woman under 30 in good health. CDR3s leave out the opening cysteine and the closing phenylalanine or tryptophan.

CDR3 protein: ASSMVDSTDTQY
J gene: TRBJ2-3
V gene: TRBV5-5

CDR3 protein: ASSPGTSGRKQETQY
J gene: TRBJ2-5
V gene: TRBV4-2

CDR3 protein: AISEVAGSYNEQF
J gene: TRBJ2-1
V gene: TRBV10-3

CDR3 protein: ASSLHYEQY
J gene: TRBJ2-7
V gene: TRBV5-1

CDR3 protein: ASSQDLGGRAF
J gene: TRBJ1-1
V gene: TRBV4-3

CDR3 protein: ASSSGLADIQY
J gene: TRBJ2-4
V gene: TRBV7-3

CDR3 protein: ASTDRGVATNEKLF
J gene: TRBJ1-4
V gene: TRBV19

CDR3 protein: ASSSLGDTQY
J gene: TRBJ2-3
V gene: TRBV28

CDR3 protein: ATSDRVSDTQY
J gene: TRBJ2-3
V gene: TRBV4-3

CDR3 protein: ASRPLAGQRNTGELF
J gene: TRBJ2-2
V gene: TRBV28

CDR3 protein: AISETSAPYEQY
J gene: TRBJ2-7
V gene: TRBV10-3

CDR3 protein: ASTTRATNEKLF
J gene: TRBJ1-4
V gene: TRBV2

CDR3 protein: ASSEGHNQPQH
J gene: TRBJ1-5
V gene: TRBV2

CDR3 protein: ASSLSSSRETQY
J gene: TRBJ2-5
V gene: TRBV5-4

CDR3 protein: ASSDAGPLNQPQH
J gene: TRBJ1-5
V gene: TRBV6-6

CDR3 protein: ASSFKAVEQF
J gene: TRBJ2-1
V gene: TRBV28

CDR3 protein: ASSNRNTGVQY
J gene: TRBJ2-7
V gene: TRBV7-3

CDR3 protein: SVVELTTPKETQY
J gene: TRBJ2-5
V gene: TRBV29-1

CDR3 protein: ASSLDRWQPQH
J gene: TRBJ1-5
V gene: TRBV7-2

CDR3 protein: ASSLGTAGGGYT
J gene: TRBJ1-2
V gene: TRBV5-8

CDR3 protein: ASSPVSQGAYEQY
J gene: TRBJ2-7
V gene: TRBV28

CDR3 protein: ASSFEGQTEAF
J gene: TRBJ1-1
V gene: TRBV7-2

CDR3 protein: ASSVAGVAGELF
J gene: TRBJ2-2
V gene: TRBV9

CDR3 protein: ASSPPQGRANEKLF
J gene: TRBJ1-4
V gene: TRBV28

CDR3 protein: AISEINYEQY
J gene: TRBJ2-7
V gene: TRBV10-3

CDR3 protein: ASSVDINQPQH
J gene: TRBJ1-5
V gene: TRBV9

CDR3 protein: ASSFRLASYEQY
J gene: TRBJ2-7
V gene: TRBV7-2

CDR3 protein: AVHSGLSTDTQY
J gene: TRBJ2-3
V gene: TRBV5-1

CDR3 protein: SVSRGFTEAF
J gene: TRBJ1-1
V gene: TRBV29-1

CDR3 protein: SVVSWAYEQY
J gene: TRBJ2-7
V gene: TRBV29-1

CDR3 protein: ASSPGLAGGRKTQY
J gene: TRBJ2-5
V gene: TRBV28

CDR3 protein: ASSLAVREGREQF
J gene: TRBJ2-1
V gene: TRBV5-1

CDR3 protein: ASSKTSEAYEQY
J gene: TRBJ2-7
V gene: TRBV19

CDR3 protein: ASIEWSEAF
J gene: TRBJ1-1
V gene: TRBV6-1

CDR3 protein: AIPVSYEQY
J gene: TRBJ2-7
V gene: TRBV15

CDR3 protein: ASSLSGLRKEKLF
J gene: TRBJ1-4
V gene: TRBV28

CDR3 protein: ASSQEVGTGYGYT
J gene: TRBJ1-2
V gene: TRBV4-3

CDR3 protein: ASSLMGFGRAF
J gene: TRBJ1-1
V gene: TRBV7-3

CDR3 protein: ASSSAGHSLNEQF
J gene: TRBJ2-1
V gene: TRBV7-9

CDR3 protein: ASRLPGTVTYEQY
J gene: TRBJ2-7
V gene: TRBV28

CDR3 protein: ASSSHSAGLREQF
J gene: TRBJ2-1
V gene: TRBV11-2

CDR3 protein: ASRLTGGSAEQF
J gene: TRBJ2-1
V gene: TRBV19

CDR3 protein: ASSPNPGTQY
J gene: TRBJ2-3
V gene: TRBV7-3